The 26 T cell receptor beta chains reported below all come from one sample, sequenced in a study of regulatory T cells in long-lasting Graves disease. Combining iRepertoire HTBI primers with Arm-PCR of CDR3 regions, the authors built TCR beta libraries. MiXCR was run by TCRdb on the multiplex PCR reads, yielding one entry per CDR3 protein. The data contain 500,000 to 700,000 distinct CDR3 sequences, roughly 15% of them seen just once; the ten biggest clones take up 15% to 20%. The sample's time point: newly diagnosed GD, antithyroid drugs for less than 3 months. The TCR library was made from RNA extracted from PBMCs. This sample also appeared in a second study, on T cells in Graves' hyperthyroidism and ophthalmopathy.

The starting material was peripheral blood mononuclear cells (PBMCs), obtained at new diagnosis, from a patient treated with antithyroid drugs. The receptors come from a woman in her 30s with Graves disease.

This clonotype appeared a few times. The chain recombines TRBV28 with TRBJ2-7; the match to TRBD2 covers 8 bases. With 6 bases clipped from V and 3 bases from J, the junction kept 7 bases outside the gene matches. CDR1 and CDR2 (germline): MDHEN, SYDVKM. CDR3 size: 14 residues. The CDR3 sequence is CASSPPGGFYEQYF. The CDR3 region has the DNA TGTGCCAGCAGCCCGCCGGGGGGGTTCTACGAGCAGTACTTC.

With respect to this clonotype: A much larger clone differs from this one at a single base, so this may be a read error. This is likely a read error, given that the CDR3 carries no conserved phenylalanine or tryptophan at its end. This rearrangement joins TRBV20-1 to TRBJ1-1; no reliable D call. Germline values: CDR1 DFQATT, CDR2 SNEGSKA (reference sequence). The CDR3 loop spans 12 amino acids. Trimming took 2 bases from V and 1 from J, leaving 5 bases between them. The chain's CDR3 is CSARRQNTEAFS. For the CDR3, the DNA is TGCAGTGCTAGACGGCAGAACACTGAAGCTTTCTCT.

The CDR3 spells CAWSSGAILVQETQYF. Written as DNA, the CDR3 is TGTGCCTGGAGTTCAGGGGCAATCCTCGTACAAGAGACCCAGTACTTC. The chain couples TRBV30 to TRBJ2-5; D may be TRBD1 (6 bases). This CDR3 is built from 16 residues. Germline CDR1 GTSNPN, CDR2 SVGIG (reference sequence). V lost 2 bases and J lost 2, with 18 bases in between.

The table lists this clonotype with many counts. The chain joins TRBV2 to TRBJ2-1, with 13 bases aligning to TRBD2. Trimming cost V 7 bases and J 8 bases; bases outside gene matches: 8. Per the germline V gene, CDR1 is SNHLY and CDR2 is FYNNEI. CDR3 length: 15 amino acids. Here the CDR3 DNA reads TGTGCCAGCATTCGACTAGCGGGAGGTTTAGATGAGCAGTTCTTC. The encoded protein is CASIRLAGGLDEQFF.

The chain links TRBV7-9 to TRBJ2-7; possible D gene TRBD1, 5 bases. Germline CDR1 reads SEHNR; CDR2 reads FQNEAQ (reference sequence). This CDR3 region has 15 residues. V lost 1 base, J lost 2 bases, and 12 bases lay in between. Here the CDR3 DNA reads TGTGCCAGCAGCTTAGATCACAGGTGGACCTACGAGCAGTACTTC. Its translation is CASSLDHRWTYEQYF.

A few counts support this clonotype. The V and J genes are TRBV18 and TRBJ2-1; TRBD2 matches at 10 bases. Germline V gene sequence: CDR1 KGHSH, CDR2 LQKENI. The length of the CDR3 is 17 residues. Trimming took 2 bases from V and 7 from J; bases not matched to a gene: 11. The CDR3 region is CASSPSASGSNSNEQFF. CDR3 nucleotides: TGTGCCAGCTCACCATCGGCTAGCGGGAGCAACTCAAATGAGCAGTTCTTC.

This clonotype was recorded at least ten times. This chain joins TRBV28 and TRBJ1-1; D uncertain. Looked up from germline, CDR1 is MDHEN and CDR2 is SYDVKM. Trimming took 3 bases from V and 5 from J, leaving 16 bases between them. The CDR3 extends over 15 amino acids. Here the CDR3 DNA reads TGTGCCAGCAGTTTTCAGCAGGCCTCGGGGACTGAAGCTTTCTTT. It is translated as CASSFQQASGTEAFF.

This clonotype showed up many times. The rearrangement uses TRBV7-2 and TRBJ1-6, with 7 positions matching TRBD1. Germline trimming cut 5 bases from V and 7 bases from J; bases unmatched to any gene: 8. Germline CDR1 SGHTA, CDR2 FQGNSA. CDR3 length: 15 amino acids. The chain's CDR3 is CASSARQGNNSPLHF. The CDR3 DNA sequence: TGTGCCAGCAGCGCCCGACAGGGTAACAATTCACCCCTCCACTTT.

The CDR3 DNA sequence: TGTGCCAGCAGCTTACGAGGGGGGGACACCTACGAGCAGTACTTC. Its protein product is CASSLRGGDTYEQYF. V is TRBV7-6 and J is TRBJ2-7, with D possibly TRBD2 on 7 matching bases. Germline loops: CDR1 SGHVS, CDR2 FNYEAQ. V was clipped by 2 bases and J by 2 bases, with 13 bases between them. The CDR3 is 15 residues long.

This clonotype was counted many times. The chain links TRBV6-1 to TRBJ2-2, with a weak D call TRBD2 (5 bases). CDR1 is MNHNS, CDR2 SASEGT, per germline. The V gene lost 6 bases and the J gene lost 1 base, with 12 bases spanning the gap. This CDR3 is built from 15 residues. CDR3 residues: CASRAGLMNTGELFF. CDR3 nucleotide sequence: TGTGCCAGCAGAGCCGGACTCATGAACACCGGGGAGCTGTTTTTT.

Only one count was recorded for this clonotype. The chain combines TRBV20-1 with TRBJ1-1, with 7 nucleotides matching TRBD1. Trimming removed 8 bases from V and 3 bases from J; junction bases left unmatched: 9. From germline, CDR1 is DFQATT and CDR2 SNEGSKA (reference sequence). CDR3 size: 13 residues. CDR3 in amino acids: CSTGGGAHTEAFF. The CDR3 DNA is TGCAGTACTGGAGGGGGCGCCCACACTGAAGCTTTCTTT.

The V call is TRBV2, the J call TRBJ1-2, with D maybe TRBD1 (5 bases). The V gene's germline CDR1 is SNHLY and CDR2 FYNNEI. Trimming shortened V by 4 bases and J by 0 bases, and 12 bases separated the two germline ends. This CDR3 region has 15 residues. The CDR3 nucleotides are TGTGCCAGCAGTGTCGGCAGGGACGCTAACTATGGCTACACCTTC. This encodes CASSVGRDANYGYTF.

The chain uses TRBV7-9 and TRBJ2-2; 8 nucleotides line up with TRBD1. Unmatched junction bases numbered 5, after V lost 6 bases and J lost 5 bases. CDR1 and CDR2 from the germline V gene are SEHNR and FQNEAQ (reference sequence). This CDR3 is built from 14 residues. Written as DNA, the CDR3 is TGTGCCAGCAGGCCAGGGGGCAAGACCGGGGAGCTGTTTTTT. Its protein product is CASRPGGKTGELFF.

In its sample, this clonotype was seen many times. The J gene is TRBJ2-3, the V gene TRBV18; a possible D gene is TRBD1 (6 bases). The CDR3 loop spans 14 amino acids. Germline values: CDR1 KGHSH, CDR2 LQKENI. Deletions cut 8 bases from V and 0 bases from J, with 12 bases between. CDR3 protein: CASRVQGSTDTQYF. The CDR3 nucleotides are TGTGCCAGCCGAGTACAGGGCAGCACAGATACGCAGTATTTT.

The chain is built from TRBV6-1 and TRBJ2-7; 7 bases align to TRBD1. CDR1 is MNHNS and CDR2 is SASEGT in the germline V gene. The CDR3 has 14 residues. The trim removed 7 bases at V and 5 bases at J, leaving 11 bases unmatched. The chain's CDR3 is CASIPGTVLHEQYF. In DNA, the CDR3 is TGTGCCAGCATACCCGGGACAGTTCTTCACGAGCAGTACTTC.

This rearrangement joins TRBV5-5 to TRBJ1-3; 7 nucleotides match TRBD1. The CDR3 extends over 15 amino acids. Germline loops: CDR1 SGHKS, CDR2 YYEKEE (reference sequence). The V segment lost 0 bases and the J segment 4 bases; nucleotides outside the gene matches: 4. The CDR3 protein is CASSLVGQPGNTIYF. The CDR3 nucleotides are TGTGCCAGCAGCTTGGTGGGACAGCCGGGAAACACCATATATTTT.

The DNA of the CDR3 is TGTGCCAGCAGCTTGATTGGGAACAGCGCGACAGATACGCAGTATTTT. It translates to CASSLIGNSATDTQYF. J is TRBJ2-3 and V is TRBV5-5; the D is unclear. This CDR3 is 16 amino acids long. Per germline, CDR1 SGHKS and CDR2 YYEKEE (reference sequence). Trimming pared 1 base from V and 3 bases from J, leaving 15 bases between.

The V call is TRBV25-1, the J call TRBJ2-4, with TRBD2 identical over 7 bases. CDR1 is MGHDK, CDR2 SYGVNS, per germline. The CDR3 is made up of 13 amino acids. With 1 base clipped from V and 11 bases from J, the junction kept 5 bases outside the gene matches. As DNA, the CDR3 is TGTGCCAGCAGTGAATTAGAGCGGGGCGTTCAGTACTTC. Protein sequence: CASSELERGVQYF.

This clonotype was detected ten times or more. This chain links TRBV27 with TRBJ2-7; 7 bases agree with TRBD1. The CDR3 has 16 residues. V gave up 5 bases and J gave up 3 bases; unmatched junction bases: 13. CDR1 is MNHEY, CDR2 SMNVEV, per germline (reference sequence). CDR3 DNA: TGTGCCAGCAGTCCGTATGGGACAGCCACTAACTACGAGCAGTACTTC. It codes for CASSPYGTATNYEQYF.

This clonotype was observed a few times. This clone may be a read error of a much larger clone one base away. The chain has TRBV13 and TRBJ2-7; TRBD1 aligns across 8 bases. The germline CDR1 and CDR2 sequences are PRHDT and FYEKMQ (reference sequence). Germline trimming cut 3 bases from V and 3 bases from J; bases unmatched to any gene: 4. This CDR3 contains 14 residues. CDR3 DNA sequence: TGTGCCAGCAGCTTCGCGGACAGGGACTACGAGCAGTACTTC. Its protein is CASSFADRDYEQYF.

The genes are TRBV6-2 or TRBV6-3 and TRBJ1-5; D call uncertain. Looked up from germline, CDR1 is MNHEY and CDR2 is SVGEGT. Between the trimmed V and J ends, which lost 5 bases and 3 bases, there was a span of 11 bases. The CDR3 totals 14 residues. The CDR3 coding sequence is TGTGCCAGCAGTGAAATCCCGAACAATCAGCCCCAGCATTTT. Translating gives CASSEIPNNQPQHF.

Ten or more counts support this clonotype. The DNA for the CDR3 is TGCGCCAGCAGCTTAAGACAGGTGTACACAGATACGCAGTATTTT. Its translation is CASSLRQVYTDTQYF. This chain joins TRBV5-1 and TRBJ2-3, with D tentatively TRBD1 (6 bases). Germline V gene sequence: CDR1 SGHRS, CDR2 YFSETQ. The CDR3 sequence is 15 residues long. V lost 2 bases and J 2 bases, leaving 12 bases between the germline ends.

With regard to this clonotype: With a much larger clone just one base away, this may be a read error. The chain recombines TRBV28 with TRBJ2-7; D possibly corresponds to TRBD2 (5 bases). Judging by the DNA end, TRBJ2-1 fits better; the J call may be wrong. CDR1 MDHEN and CDR2 SYDVKM come from the germline V gene. The CDR3 is 13 amino acids. Here the CDR3 DNA reads TGTGCCAGCACCGGCGCCGGGAACTACGAGCAGTTCTTC. As protein: CASTGAGNYEQFF.

This clonotype was picked up many times. The V call is TRBV6-1, the J call TRBJ2-7; D possibly corresponds to TRBD1 (5 bases). This CDR3 is 15 amino acids long. With 6 bases removed from V and 2 bases from J, the gap between germline ends came to 17 bases. In germline, CDR1 is MNHNS, CDR2 SASEGT. The CDR3 reads CASSDYQGTPYEQYF. The CDR3 DNA sequence: TGTGCCAGCAGCGATTACCAGGGTACCCCCTACGAGCAGTACTTC.

This clonotype has more than one count but fewer than ten. This chain links TRBV3-1 with TRBJ2-1; tentatively, D is TRBD2 (5 bases). Deletions cut 4 bases from V and 6 bases from J, with 13 bases between. CDR1 LGHDT and CDR2 YNNKEL come from the germline V gene (reference sequence). The CDR3 runs 14 residues. The CDR3 nucleotides are TGTGCCAGCAGCCTGAGTCGGGGATTCAATGAGCAGTTCTTC. Encoded protein: CASSLSRGFNEQFF.

The CDR3 coding sequence is TGTGCCAGCAGCCGCCATGGAGGAGAAAATGAGCAGTTCTTC. It is translated as CASSRHGGENEQFF. The rearrangement joins TRBV11-1 to TRBJ2-1; tentatively, D is TRBD2 (5 bases). CDR3 size: 14 residues. Per germline, CDR1 SGHAT and CDR2 FQDESV (reference sequence). V was clipped by 5 bases and J by 7 bases, with 15 bases between them.